What follows are 20 T cell receptor beta chains derived from one specimen sequenced in a study of control samples from healthy donors and cancer patients. The table came from immunoSEQ multiplex PCR; TCRdb's copy has only in-frame clones and leaves some out. The profile shows some 170,000 clones, approximately 94% of them singletons. The sequenced sample was PBMCs. These receptors came from a man aged 55 to 69 with colorectal cancer.

Turning to this clone: Sequence at one end of the junction differs from germline and may be a read error. V usage is TRBV6-5 and J usage is TRBJ1-1; 9 bases agree with TRBD1. CDR3 length: 15 amino acids. CDR1 MNHEY and CDR2 SVGAGI come from the germline V gene. The CDR3 nucleotides read TGTGCCAGCAGTGACTCCGGGACAGGGAGGACTGAAGCTTTCTTT. Residues: CASSDSGTGRTEAFF.

This clone came up once. J is TRBJ1-2 and V is TRBV9; 11 bases fit TRBD1. The CDR3 consists of 16 residues. Per germline, CDR1 SGDLS and CDR2 YYNGEE. V was clipped by 3 bases and J by 1 base; unmatched bases: 5. DNA of the CDR3: TGTGCCAGCAGCGCCACCGGGACAGGGGGTAACTATGGCTACACCTTC. The encoded protein is CASSATGTGGNYGYTF.

The V call is TRBV7-9, the J call TRBJ2-3, with TRBD1 identical over 8 bases. CDR3 size: 15 residues. Germline trimming cut 3 bases from V and 1 base from J; bases unmatched to any gene: 3. CDR1 and CDR2 from the germline V gene are SEHNR and FQNEAQ (reference sequence). The CDR3 DNA reads as TGTGCCAGCAGCTTCTCGGGACAGGGCACAGATACGCAGTATTTT. This translates into CASSFSGQGTDTQYF.

The J gene is TRBJ1-1, the V gene TRBV9; 11 bases fit TRBD1. CDR3 length equals 15 residues. From germline, CDR1 is SGDLS and CDR2 YYNGEE. Trimming at V came to 4 bases and at J to 10 bases, leaving 12 bases not matched to a gene. The CDR3 protein is CASSPWTGGGQRAFF. CDR3 nucleotide sequence: TGTGCCAGCAGCCCCTGGACAGGGGGCGGCCAGAGAGCTTTCTTT.

The chain uses TRBV12-5 and TRBJ2-1; 10 positions agree with TRBD1. V was clipped by 1 base and J by 4 bases; unmatched bases: 4. CDR1 and CDR2 (germline): LGHNT, FRNRAP. The CDR3 extends over 16 amino acids. The CDR3 DNA is TGTGCTAGTGGTTTGGGACAGGGGGCAGAATACAATGAGCAGTTCTTC. Translation: CASGLGQGAEYNEQFF.

For the CDR3, the DNA is TGTGCCAGCAGCTTCGCGACAGGGAACACTGAAGCTTTCTTT. This gives the protein CASSFATGNTEAFF. The chain links TRBV7-2 to TRBJ1-1; D may be TRBD1 (6 bases). The CDR3 spans 14 residues. CDR1 and CDR2 (germline): SGHTA, FQGNSA. V was clipped by 3 bases and J by 1 base, with 9 bases between them.

V is TRBV5-8 and J is TRBJ1-2; D gene unclear. Germline V CDR1 and CDR2: SGHTS, YDEGEE. The V end was cut by 0 bases, the J end by 1 base, with 10 bases between. The CDR3 length is 15 residues. CDR3 sequence reads: CASSLEDGLNYGYTF. DNA of the CDR3: TGTGCCAGCAGCTTGGAGGATGGTCTTAACTATGGCTACACCTTC.

The rearrangement links TRBV10-1 to TRBJ1-2; D is ambiguous. Germline V gene sequence: CDR1 WNHNN, CDR2 SYGVQD (reference sequence). There are 13 residues in the CDR3. V was cut by 0 bases and J by 1 base, with 3 bases left in between. The CDR3 bases are TGCGCCAGCAGTGAGTCCCGTAACTATGGCTACACCTTC. This codes for CASSESRNYGYTF.

The chain links TRBV12-3 or TRBV12-4 to TRBJ2-5; D gene ambiguous. The CDR3 contains 11 residues. V was clipped by 2 bases and J by 2 bases, with 0 bases between them. CDR3 amino acids: CASSLQETQYF. In nucleotides, the CDR3 is TGTGCCAGCAGTTTACAAGAGACCCAGTACTTC.

V is TRBV19 and J is TRBJ1-2, with D maybe TRBD1 (5 bases). Germline CDR1 reads LNHDA; CDR2 reads SQIVND (reference sequence). V was clipped by 11 bases and J by 6 bases, with 25 bases between them. The CDR3 covers 15 residues. The CDR3 reads CASNPQGMIEHGYTF. The CDR3 region has the DNA TGTGCCTCCAATCCGCAGGGAATGATTGAGCATGGCTACACCTTC.

The gene calls are TRBV5-1 and TRBJ2-7; 10 bases agree with TRBD1. From germline, CDR1 is SGHRS and CDR2 YFSETQ. CDR3 length: 15 amino acids. V lost 1 base to trimming and J lost 6 bases; unmatched junction nucleotides: 7. The CDR3 nucleotides are TGCGCCAGCAGCTTGAGGGACAGGGGCCTCCTCGAGCAGTACTTC. It encodes CASSLRDRGLLEQYF.

V usage is TRBV20-1 and J usage is TRBJ2-1; the match to TRBD1 covers 7 bases. This CDR3 is 18 amino acids long. The trim removed 4 bases at V and 3 bases at J, leaving 18 bases unmatched. From germline, CDR1 is DFQATT and CDR2 SNEGSKA (reference sequence). CDR3 loop: CSAIDGRDRDYYYNEQFF. CDR3 sequence (DNA): TGCAGTGCTATTGATGGCCGGGACAGAGATTATTACTACAATGAGCAGTTCTTC.

The chain recombines TRBV9 with TRBJ2-7, with a tentative D call TRBD2 (5 bases). Trimming shortened V by 0 bases and J by 6 bases, and 19 bases separated the two germline ends. This CDR3 contains 16 residues. CDR1 is SGDLS, CDR2 YYNGEE, per germline. The DNA for the CDR3 is TGTGCCAGCAGCGTAGCGGCAGTCGGCCTTGGAGGCGAGCAGTACTTC. Translating it yields CASSVAAVGLGGEQYF.

V is TRBV6-5 and J is TRBJ2-4; D is perhaps TRBD1 (5 bases). Trimming removed 7 bases from V and 4 bases from J, with 14 bases in between. Germline V gene lookup returns CDR1 MNHEY and CDR2 SVGAGI. The CDR3 loop spans 14 amino acids. The CDR3 region is CASISRDRKNIQYF. The CDR3 coding sequence is TGTGCCAGCATCTCCCGAGACAGAAAAAACATTCAGTACTTC.

The V gene is TRBV10-2, the J gene TRBJ1-1; D uncertain. V lost 3 bases and J lost 8, with 16 bases in between. Germline lookup yields CDR1 WSHSY and CDR2 SAAADI. This CDR3 is built from 14 residues. For the CDR3, the DNA is TGCGCCAGCAGTGATCCCCAGTCGCAGGTGGAAGCTTTCTTT. It translates to CASSDPQSQVEAFF.

V and J are TRBV6-5 and TRBJ2-3; D is perhaps TRBD1 or TRBD2 (5 bases each). V shed 6 bases and J shed 5 bases, with 18 bases lying between them. From germline, CDR1 is MNHEY and CDR2 SVGAGI. The CDR3 loop spans 15 amino acids. The chain's CDR3 is CASSLGAQPVDTQYF. The CDR3 bases are TGTGCCAGCAGCCTCGGGGCCCAGCCAGTAGATACGCAGTATTTT.

Only one count was recorded for this clone. This chain connects TRBV28 to TRBJ1-2, with D possibly being TRBD1 (6 bases). From germline, CDR1 is MDHEN and CDR2 SYDVKM. V gave up 2 bases and J gave up 11 bases, with 21 bases separating them. The CDR3 covers 15 residues. CDR3 DNA sequence: TGTGCCAGCAGTTTAAGAACAGGGTCCGGACAGCGGTACACCTTC. Translation gives CASSLRTGSGQRYTF.

The chain employs TRBV6-6 and TRBJ2-3; D not certain. The germline V gene has CDR1 MNHNY and CDR2 SVGAGI (reference sequence). The ends were cut back, 0 bases at V and 5 bases at J, with 12 bases in the middle. The CDR3 loop spans 15 amino acids. CDR3 residues: CASSYSIVEKDTQYF. Here the CDR3 DNA reads TGTGCCAGCAGTTACTCAATCGTTGAGAAAGATACGCAGTATTTT.

This clone appeared a single time. The chain carries TRBV29-1 and TRBJ2-1, with D tentatively TRBD2 (7 bases). The germline gives CDR1 SQVTM, CDR2 ANQGSEA. Trimming took off 2 bases at V and 7 bases at J, with 15 bases between the two ends. The CDR3 has 14 amino acids. Here the CDR3 reads CSVEWRGQDNEQFF. CDR3 coding DNA: TGCAGCGTTGAATGGCGGGGGCAAGATAATGAGCAGTTCTTC.

This clone was recorded only once. The genes are TRBV5-1 and TRBJ2-7; 7 bases are a match to TRBD1. From germline, CDR1 is SGHRS and CDR2 YFSETQ. The CDR3 consists of 15 residues. V dropped 4 bases and J dropped 0; count of bases not matched to a gene: 7. The CDR3 spells CASSPRRDSSYEQYF. The CDR3 DNA follows: TGCGCCAGCAGCCCGCGAAGGGACAGCTCCTACGAGCAGTACTTC.